The rows below give T cell receptor beta chains drawn from one sample of a study of T cell repertoires in cytomegalovirus infection. TCRdb re-called the reads through MiXCR, storing one row per CDR3 protein. The table shows hundreds of thousands of distinct CDR3 sequences, with 25% to 30% occurring only once. Their antigens remain unidentified. The material sequenced was cultured PBMCs, taken from culture after CMV antigen stimulation. The receptors were gathered from a human donor in good health (CMV status not recorded). Some clones in this sample may be carry-over from other donors' samples. CDR3s leave out the opening cysteine and the closing phenylalanine or tryptophan.

CDR3 length	V gene	J gene	CDR3 protein
14	TRBV6-1	TRBJ2-3	ASRPVAGQGTDTQY
13	TRBV19	TRBJ1-4	ASRSLPATNEKLF
13	TRBV27	TRBJ2-2	ASSLGQTFTGELF
13	TRBV20-1	TRBJ1-4	SATGGGVTNEKLF
15	TRBV11-2	TRBJ1-2	ASSSRTGALANYGYT
11	TRBV11-3	TRBJ2-1	ASSLDGNNEQF
14	TRBV3-1	TRBJ2-7	ASSQVGGLSSYEQY
13	TRBV20-1	TRBJ1-1	SARTGTGGQTEAF
14	TRBV28	TRBJ1-5	ASSLPGRYSNQPQH
15	TRBV20-1	TRBJ2-5	SARDDWRAGDQETQY
12	TRBV28	TRBJ1-1	ASSPGQGAAEAF
16	TRBV12-3/TRBV12-4	TRBJ2-7	ASRGQGGMGTPSYEQY
13	TRBV12-3/TRBV12-4	TRBJ2-1	ASTPHAGTSDEQF
14	TRBV19	TRBJ2-1	ASTSSGTGRYNEQF
11	TRBV25-1	TRBJ1-5	AIGRKDYQPQH